This paragraph covers one TCR beta chain sequence. Its antigen remains unidentified. The V gene's germline CDR1 is MDHEN and CDR2 SYDVKM. The CDR3 is 16 residues long. V shed 8 bases and J shed 0 bases, with 17 bases lying between them. The data stem from a study of beta chain features in type 1 diabetes. Findings of the study overall: Within the patient group, naive, central memory and Treg TCRB repertoires appeared more similar to each other than within healthy donors. High-TCR-expressing cells could be over-represented by cDNA sequencing.

Expressed TCRB transcripts were sequenced after all isolated RNA was converted to cDNA. TCRdb's copy holds only in-frame clones and misses some; the assay was immunoSEQ multiplex PCR. Of roughly 400,000 clones in the sample, less than 15% were seen once. This TCR was recovered from a woman younger than 30 in good health. Sequencing input: naive CD4+ T cells from blood. The V call is TRBV28, the J call TRBJ1-3, with TRBD1 as a possible D gene (5 bases). CDR3 amino acids: CASRRGSTYSGNTIYF. The CDR3 DNA sequence: TGTGCCAGCCGTAGGGGTAGTACGTACTCTGGAAACACCATATATTTT.